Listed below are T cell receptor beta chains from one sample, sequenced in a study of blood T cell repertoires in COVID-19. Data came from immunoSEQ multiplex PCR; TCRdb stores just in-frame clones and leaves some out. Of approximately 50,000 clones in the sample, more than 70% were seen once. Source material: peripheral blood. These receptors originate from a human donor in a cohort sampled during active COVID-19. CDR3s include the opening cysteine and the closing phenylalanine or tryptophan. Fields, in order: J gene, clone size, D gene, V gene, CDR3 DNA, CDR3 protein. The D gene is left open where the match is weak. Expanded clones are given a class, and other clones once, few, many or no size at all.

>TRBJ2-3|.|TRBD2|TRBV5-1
TGCGCCAGCAGCCTGGGACTAGCGGGGATCACAGATACGCAGTATTTT
CASSLGLAGITDTQYF
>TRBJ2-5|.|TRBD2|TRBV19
TGTGCCAGTAGTAGCCAGCGGGGGGGCGGGACCCAGTACTTC
CASSSQRGGGTQYF
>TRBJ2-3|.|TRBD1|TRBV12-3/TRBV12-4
TGTGCCAGCAGCCGACAGGGGTCAGATACGCAGTATTTT
CASSRQGSDTQYF
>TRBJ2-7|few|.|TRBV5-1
TGCGCCAGCAGCTTGTCAGGGCTCTACGAGCAGTACTTC
CASSLSGLYEQYF
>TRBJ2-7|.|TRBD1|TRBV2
TGTGCCAGCAGTGATAGAACAGGGGCCTACGAGCAGTACTTC
CASSDRTGAYEQYF
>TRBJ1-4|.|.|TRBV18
TGTGCCAGCTCACCGCAGGGGATCACTAATGAAAAACTGTTTTTT
CASSPQGITNEKLFF
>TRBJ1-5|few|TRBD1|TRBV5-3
TGTGCCAGAAGCTTGGTTCCCGGGACAGGGGATGTTTATAGCAATCAGCCCCAGCATTTT
CARSLVPGTGDVYSNQPQHF
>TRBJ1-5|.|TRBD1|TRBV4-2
TGTGCCAGCAGCCAAGATGGCGACAGGGTCAATCAGCCCCAGCATTTT
CASSQDGDRVNQPQHF
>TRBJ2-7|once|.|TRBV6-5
TGTGCCAGCAAAGAGGGTCCCAACCCCTACGAGCAGTACTTC
CASKEGPNPYEQYF
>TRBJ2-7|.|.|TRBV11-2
TGTGCCAGCCGAGACGCGGTCTACGAGCAGTACTTC
CASRDAVYEQYF
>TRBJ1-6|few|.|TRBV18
TGTGCCAGCTCCCACGAGCTCGCGGATTCACCCCTCCACTTT
CASSHELADSPLHF
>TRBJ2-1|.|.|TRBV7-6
TGTGCCAGCAGCTTAGCAGGGGCCAATGAGCAGTTCTTC
CASSLAGANEQFF
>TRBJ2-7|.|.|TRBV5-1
TGCGCCAGCAGCTCCGGACGGGGTCCCGGGAGCGAGCAGTACTTC
CASSSGRGPGSEQYF
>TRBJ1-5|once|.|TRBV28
TGTGCCAGCAGTTACCCAGTAGGGGGTCAGCCCCAGCATTTT
CASSYPVGGQPQHF
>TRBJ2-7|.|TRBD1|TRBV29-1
TGCAGCGTGGCGACAGGGGATGGGGGTTACGAGCAGTACTTC
CSVATGDGGYEQYF
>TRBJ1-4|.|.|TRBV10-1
TGCGCCAGCAGTGACGACAGGCGAGGAGAAAAACTGTTTTTT
CASSDDRRGEKLFF
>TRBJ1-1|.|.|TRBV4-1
TGCGCCAGCAGCCAAGCGGGGACACGGAACACTGAAGCTTTCTTT
CASSQAGTRNTEAFF
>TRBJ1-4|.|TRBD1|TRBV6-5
TGTGCCAGCAGTTACCGGGGGACAGGGGTAAATGAAAAACTGTTTTTT
CASSYRGTGVNEKLFF
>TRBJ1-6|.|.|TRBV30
TGTGCCTGGAGTGGGAGTCTCAATTCACCCCTCCACTTT
CAWSGSLNSPLHF
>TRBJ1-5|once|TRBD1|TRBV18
TGTGCCAGCTCACGGACAGGGGGCTTGGAGCCCCAGCATTTT
CASSRTGGLEPQHF